These 9 T cell receptor beta chains share one sample of origin, sequenced in a study of tumor and adjacent non-tumor tissue in lung cancer. TCRbeta libraries were built with three rounds of nested PCR, modified from ARM-PCR. TCRdb used MiXCR to reprocess the multiplex PCR reads, holding one entry per CDR3 protein. The sample records around 100,000 distinct CDR3 sequences, 65% being singletons. No cell sorting was done before RNA was extracted from the tissue. The normal lung tissue was taken more than 3 cm from the tumor edge. Sequencing was done on a sample of distant non-tumor lung tissue. The source is a young man with non-small cell lung cancer.

This clonotype has a count of ten or more. The rearrangement uses TRBV13 and TRBJ1-1; TRBD1 is a possible D gene (6 bases). The V end lost 4 bases, the J end lost 11 bases, and 17 bases lay between the germline ends. The CDR3 spans 13 residues. Germline CDR1 reads PRHDT; CDR2 reads FYEKMQ (reference sequence). CDR3 sequence reads: CASSSLDRRRAFF. CDR3 sequence (DNA): TGTGCCAGCAGCTCGCTCGACAGGCGGAGGGCTTTCTTT. Drawing the rest from reference TRBV13 and TRBJ1-1, the complete variable domain is AAGVIQSPRHLIKEKRETATLKCYPIPRHDTVYWYQQGPGQDPQFLISFYEKMQSDKGSIPDRFSAQQFSDYHSELNMSSLELGDSALYFCASSSLDRRRAFFGQGTRLTVV.

Concerning this clonotype: A clone one base away is much larger, so this may be a read error. This rearrangement joins TRBV4-2 to TRBJ2-5; D is possibly TRBD2 (5 bases). This CDR3 has 14 amino acids. Trimming cost V 1 base and J 2 bases, with 8 bases left between them. Looked up from germline, CDR1 is LGHNA and CDR2 is YNFKEQ. Here the CDR3 reads CASSQGLTQETQYF. For the CDR3, the DNA is TGTGCCAGCAGCCAAGGACTAACGCAAGAGACCCAGTACTTC.

Ten or more counts support this clonotype. The chain recombines TRBV4-3 with TRBJ1-1, with D perhaps TRBD1 (6 bases). CDR3 size: 17 residues. V was clipped by 2 bases and J by 0 bases, with 16 bases between them. Germline CDR1 is LGHNA and CDR2 is YSLEER. In DNA form, the CDR3 reads TGCGCCAGCAGCCAACAGGCGGGAGGGGGAATGAACACTGAAGCTTTCTTT. Its protein is CASSQQAGGGMNTEAFF.

Regarding this clonotype: This may be a read error: a much more frequent sequence differs by one nucleotide. The chain has TRBV28 and TRBJ2-3; D assignment may be TRBD1 or TRBD2 (6 bases each). This CDR3 is built from 13 residues. Trimming pared 10 bases from V and 2 bases from J, leaving 13 bases between. Looked up from germline, CDR1 is MDHEN and CDR2 is SYDVKM. CDR3 DNA sequence: TGTGCCATCCGGGGGCGAGTCACAGATACGCAGTATTTT. Translation gives CAIRGRVTDTQYF.

A note on this clonotype: This may be a read error, as it is one base from a much larger clone. The gene calls are TRBV7-9 and TRBJ1-6; D gene ambiguous. The CDR3 has 13 residues. CDR1 and CDR2 (germline): SEHNR, FQNEAQ (reference sequence). The CDR3 DNA reads as TGTGACAGCAGCATGATCGACAATTCACCCCTCCACTTT. This gives the protein CDSSMIDNSPLHF.

For this clonotype: A read error may account for a junction end that differs from germline. The chain uses TRBV6-6 and TRBJ2-2; D not certain. This CDR3 region has 15 residues. In germline, CDR1 is MNHNY, CDR2 SVGAGI (reference sequence). The CDR3 sequence is CASSWERANTGELFF. CDR3 DNA: TGTGCCAGTAGTTGGGAAAGGGCGAACACCGGGGAGCTGTTTTTT.

The chain is built from TRBV29-1 and TRBJ2-5; no reliable D call. Germline lookup yields CDR1 SQVTM and CDR2 ANQGSEA. Trimming took 3 bases from V and 7 from J, leaving 12 bases between them. The CDR3 totals 12 residues. The CDR3 DNA sequence: TGCAGCGTTGATTCCCACGACGGGACCCAGTACTTC. Its translation is CSVDSHDGTQYF.

The chain recombines TRBV20-1 with TRBJ2-2, with TRBD1 identical over 9 bases. This CDR3 is 13 amino acids long. CDR1 DFQATT and CDR2 SNEGSKA come from the germline V gene (reference sequence). V shed 6 bases and J 7 bases; nucleotides not matched to a gene: 6. The CDR3 loop is CSALRQGVGELFF. As DNA, the CDR3 is TGCAGTGCACTTAGACAGGGGGTCGGGGAGCTGTTTTTT.

This clonotype was counted between two and nine times. The chain uses TRBV5-1 and TRBJ1-4; TRBD1 aligns across 9 bases. This CDR3 comprises 13 residues. The V and J ends lost 4 bases and 8 bases, in that order; junction bases with no gene match: 3. Germline-derived CDR1 and CDR2 are SGHRS and YFSETQ. CDR3 sequence: CASSRDREEKLFF. As DNA, the CDR3 is TGCGCCAGCAGCCGGGACAGGGAGGAAAAACTGTTTTTT.